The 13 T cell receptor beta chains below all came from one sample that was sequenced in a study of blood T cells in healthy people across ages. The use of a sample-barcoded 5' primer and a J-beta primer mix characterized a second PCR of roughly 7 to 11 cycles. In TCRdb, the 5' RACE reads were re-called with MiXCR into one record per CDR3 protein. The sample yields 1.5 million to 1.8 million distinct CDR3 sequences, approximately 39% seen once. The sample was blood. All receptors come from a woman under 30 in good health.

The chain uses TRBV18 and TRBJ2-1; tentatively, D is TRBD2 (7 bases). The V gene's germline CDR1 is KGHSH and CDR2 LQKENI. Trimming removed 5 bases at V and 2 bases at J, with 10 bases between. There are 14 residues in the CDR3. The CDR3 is CASSGGAPYNEQFF. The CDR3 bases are TGTGCCAGCTCAGGGGGGGCCCCCTACAATGAGCAGTTCTTC.

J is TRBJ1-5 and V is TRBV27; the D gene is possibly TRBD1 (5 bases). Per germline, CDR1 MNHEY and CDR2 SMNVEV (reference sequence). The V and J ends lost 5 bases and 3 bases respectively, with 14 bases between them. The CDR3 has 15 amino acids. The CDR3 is CASSEWGTNNQPQHF. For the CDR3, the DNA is TGTGCCAGCAGTGAATGGGGGACTAACAATCAGCCCCAGCATTTT.

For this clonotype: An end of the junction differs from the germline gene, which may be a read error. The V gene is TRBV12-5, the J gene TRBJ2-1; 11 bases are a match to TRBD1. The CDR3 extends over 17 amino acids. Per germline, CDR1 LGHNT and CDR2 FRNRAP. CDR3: CASGLGTGGRFHNEESF. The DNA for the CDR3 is TGTGCTAGTGGTTTGGGGACAGGGGGCAGGTTCCACAATGAGGAGTCCTTC.

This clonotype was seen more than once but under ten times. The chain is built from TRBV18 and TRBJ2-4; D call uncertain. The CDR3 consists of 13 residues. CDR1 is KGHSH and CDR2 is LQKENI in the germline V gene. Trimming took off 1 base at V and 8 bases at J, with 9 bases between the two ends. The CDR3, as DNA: TGTGCCAGCTCACCACTCAGGCTGTACATTCAGTACTTC. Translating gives CASSPLRLYIQYF.

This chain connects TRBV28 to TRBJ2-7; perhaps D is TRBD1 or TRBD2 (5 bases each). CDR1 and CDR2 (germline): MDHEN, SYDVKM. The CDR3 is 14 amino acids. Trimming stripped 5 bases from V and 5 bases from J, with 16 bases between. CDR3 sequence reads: CASSIWDGNDEQYF. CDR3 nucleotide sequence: TGTGCCAGCAGTATCTGGGACGGCAACGACGAGCAGTACTTC.

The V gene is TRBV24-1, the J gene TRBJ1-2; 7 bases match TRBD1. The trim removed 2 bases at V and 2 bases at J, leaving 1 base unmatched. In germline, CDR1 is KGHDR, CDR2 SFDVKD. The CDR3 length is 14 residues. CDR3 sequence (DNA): TGTGCCACCAGTGATTCCAGGGGGAACTATGGCTACACCTTC. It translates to CATSDSRGNYGYTF.

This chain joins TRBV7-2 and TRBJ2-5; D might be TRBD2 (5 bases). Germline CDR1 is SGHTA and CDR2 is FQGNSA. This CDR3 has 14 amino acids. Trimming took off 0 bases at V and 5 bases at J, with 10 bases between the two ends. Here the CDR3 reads CASSLASRGETQYF. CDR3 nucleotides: TGTGCCAGCAGCTTAGCTAGTCGGGGTGAGACCCAGTACTTC. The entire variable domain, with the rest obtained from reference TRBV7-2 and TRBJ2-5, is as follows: GAGVSQSPSNKVTEKGKDVELRCDPISGHTALYWYRQSLGQGLEFLIYFQGNSAPDKSGLPSDRFSAERTGGSVSTLTIQRTQQEDSAVYLCASSLASRGETQYFGPGTRLLVL.

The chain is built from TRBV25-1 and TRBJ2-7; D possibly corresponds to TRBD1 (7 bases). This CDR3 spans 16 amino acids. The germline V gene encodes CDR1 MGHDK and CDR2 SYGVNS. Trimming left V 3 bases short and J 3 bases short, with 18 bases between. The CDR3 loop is CASSEFDREAFYEQYF. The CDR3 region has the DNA TGTGCCAGCAGTGAGTTCGACAGGGAGGCATTCTACGAGCAGTACTTC.

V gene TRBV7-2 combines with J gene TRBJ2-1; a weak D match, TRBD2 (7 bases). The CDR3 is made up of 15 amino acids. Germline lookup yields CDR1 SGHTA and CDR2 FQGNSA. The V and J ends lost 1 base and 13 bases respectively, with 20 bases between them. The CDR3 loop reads CASSLVWGGAETQFF. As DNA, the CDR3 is TGTGCCAGCAGCTTAGTTTGGGGGGGCGCGGAGACCCAGTTCTTC. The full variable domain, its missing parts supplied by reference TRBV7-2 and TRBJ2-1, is GAGVSQSPSNKVTEKGKDVELRCDPISGHTALYWYRQSLGQGLEFLIYFQGNSAPDKSGLPSDRFSAERTGGSVSTLTIQRTQQEDSAVYLCASSLVWGGAETQFFGPGTRLTVL.

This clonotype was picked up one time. CDR3 in DNA: TGTGCCAGCAGTTACTCGGAGGGGGGGGCAGATACGCAGTATTTT. Amino acid sequence: CASSYSEGGADTQYF. The chain recombines TRBV6-5 with TRBJ2-3; perhaps TRBD2 as D (7 bases). Germline V gives CDR1 MNHEY, CDR2 SVGAGI. The CDR3 consists of 15 residues. The germline V and J ends were trimmed by 0 bases and 4 bases, with 11 bases remaining between them.

The CDR3 loop is CASSQDQEGQGFRTDTQYF. The DNA for the CDR3 is TGCGCCAGCAGCCAAGATCAGGAGGGACAGGGGTTTAGGACAGATACGCAGTATTTT. The genes are TRBV4-1 and TRBJ2-3, with 10 nucleotides matching TRBD1. J was trimmed by 3 bases and V by 0 bases; bases with no gene match: 12. The CDR3 consists of 19 residues. Germline-derived CDR1 and CDR2 are MGHRA and YSYEKL.

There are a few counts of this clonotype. The CDR3 DNA follows: TGTGCCACCGGGACTAGTATTGAGCAGTTCTTC. Its translation: CATGTSIEQFF. The chain couples TRBV28 to TRBJ2-1, with 8 bases matching TRBD2. Germline-derived CDR1 and CDR2 are MDHEN and SYDVKM. This CDR3 is built from 11 residues. V shed 10 bases, J shed 9 bases, and the junction held 5 bases outside the gene matches. Full variable domain (rest looked up from reference TRBV28 and TRBJ2-1): DVKVTQSSRYLVKRTGEKVFLECVQDMDHENMFWYRQDPGLGLRLIYFSYDVKMKEKGDIPEGYSVSREKKERFSLILESASTNQTSMYLCATGTSIEQFFGPGTRLTVL.

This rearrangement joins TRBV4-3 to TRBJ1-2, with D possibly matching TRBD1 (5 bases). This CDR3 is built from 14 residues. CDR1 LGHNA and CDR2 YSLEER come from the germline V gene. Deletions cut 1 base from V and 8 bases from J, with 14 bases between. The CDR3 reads CASSQAQGWGGYTF. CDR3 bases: TGCGCCAGCAGCCAAGCACAAGGATGGGGGGGCTACACCTTC.